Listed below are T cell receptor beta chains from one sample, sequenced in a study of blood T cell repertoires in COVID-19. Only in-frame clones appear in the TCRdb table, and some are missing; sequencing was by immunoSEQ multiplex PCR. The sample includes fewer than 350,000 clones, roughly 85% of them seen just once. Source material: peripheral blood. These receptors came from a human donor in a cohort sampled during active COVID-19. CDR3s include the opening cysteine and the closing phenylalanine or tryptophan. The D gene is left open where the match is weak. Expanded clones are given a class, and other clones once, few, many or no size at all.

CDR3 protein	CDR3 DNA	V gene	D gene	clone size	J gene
CASRSTGGIGNTIYF	TGTGCCAGCAGGTCGACAGGGGGAATAGGAAACACCATATATTTT	TRBV2	TRBD1	.	TRBJ1-3
CASSLAGRRDIQYF	TGTGCCAGCAGCTTGGCCGGGAGGCGAGACATTCAGTACTTC	TRBV5-6	TRBD2	.	TRBJ2-4
CASSTRDRGHGYTF	TGTGCCAGCAGCACCCGGGACAGGGGTCATGGCTACACCTTC	TRBV9	TRBD1	.	TRBJ1-2
CAISEKEVAPLHF	TGTGCCATCAGTGAGAAGGAGGTAGCTCCCCTCCACTTT	TRBV10-3	.	.	TRBJ1-6
CASTSGYEQYF	TGTGCCAGCACCTCCGGCTACGAGCAGTACTTC	TRBV5-6	.	.	TRBJ2-7
CASSLGREDGYTF	TGCGCCAGCAGCTTGGGGAGAGAGGATGGCTACACCTTC	TRBV5-1	.	.	TRBJ1-2
CASSYSPGNTEAFF	TGTGCCAGCAGTTACTCCCCAGGGAACACTGAAGCTTTCTTT	TRBV6-5	.	few	TRBJ1-1
CASSQDRRGLHF	TGTGCCAGCAGCCAAGATAGACGGGGCCTCCACTTT	TRBV14	.	.	TRBJ1-6
CASSQFTNTGILTEAFF	TGTGCCAGCAGCCAATTTACGAACACAGGGATTCTCACTGAAGCTTTCTTT	TRBV4-2	.	.	TRBJ1-1
CASSGQLTDTQYF	TGTGCCAGCAGTGGACAGCTCACAGATACGCAGTATTTT	TRBV12-3/TRBV12-4	.	.	TRBJ2-3
CASRTGTSSYEQYF	TGTGCCAGCAGAACCGGGACTAGCTCCTACGAGCAGTACTTC	TRBV6-5	TRBD2	.	TRBJ2-7
CASSSPGGGASYEQYF	TGTGCCAGCAGTTCCCCGGGCGGGGGGGCCTCCTACGAGCAGTACTTC	TRBV6-2/TRBV6-3	TRBD2	.	TRBJ2-7
CAWSARGYQPQHF	TGTGCCTGGAGTGCTAGGGGTTATCAGCCCCAGCATTTT	TRBV30	.	few	TRBJ1-5